This passage covers 15 T cell receptor beta chains from one sample sequenced in a study of regulatory T cells in long-lasting Graves disease. Arm-PCR with iRepertoire HTBI primers amplified the CDR3 regions for these TCR beta libraries. TCRdb ran MiXCR on the multiplex PCR reads and lists one entry per CDR3 protein. Counted here are hundreds of thousands of distinct CDR3 sequences, around 15% occurring once; the ten biggest clones make up about 12%. Time point given: newly diagnosed GD, antithyroid drugs for less than 3 months. Making the TCR library involved RNA that had been extracted from PBMCs. The data also belong to a second study, concerning T cells in Graves' hyperthyroidism and ophthalmopathy.

Sequencing used peripheral blood mononuclear cells (PBMCs), obtained at new diagnosis, from a patient treated with antithyroid drugs. These receptors originate from a man in his late teens or twenties with Graves disease.

There are many counts of this clonotype. The chain couples TRBV2 to TRBJ2-1; TRBD2 aligns across 14 bases. Germline CDR1 SNHLY, CDR2 FYNNEI. Trimming cost V 8 bases and J 9 bases; bases outside gene matches: 6. This CDR3 is built from 14 residues. The chain's CDR3 is CASRLAGGAGEQFF. Here the CDR3 DNA reads TGTGCCAGCCGACTAGCGGGGGGGGCGGGTGAGCAGTTCTTC.

Only a few counts were recorded for this clonotype. The genes are TRBV10-3 and TRBJ2-7; possibly TRBD1 or TRBD2 for D (5 bases each). This CDR3 is built from 13 residues. V was shortened by 0 bases and J by 7 bases, with 10 bases between the two germline ends. Germline V gene data show CDR1 as ENHRY and CDR2 as SYGVKD. In DNA form, the CDR3 reads TGTGCCATCAGTGAGTCGGGGGAAGGGGAGCAGTACTTC. This gives the protein CAISESGEGEQYF.

This clonotype was counted many times. This chain connects TRBV28 to TRBJ1-2, with no clear D. The germline V and J ends were trimmed by 2 bases and 1 base, with 11 bases remaining between them. Germline-derived CDR1 and CDR2 are MDHEN and SYDVKM. The CDR3 spans 15 residues. The CDR3, as DNA: TGTGCCAGCAGTTTAGACGTCGAGGTTAACTATGGCTACACCTTC. Translating gives CASSLDVEVNYGYTF.

The sample holds a few counts of this clonotype. The rearrangement joins TRBV5-1 to TRBJ2-4; weak D call: TRBD2 (5 bases). The CDR3 sequence is 16 residues long. V was clipped by 1 base and J by 13 bases, with 24 bases between them. The germline CDR1 and CDR2 sequences are SGHRS and YFSETQ. CDR3: CASSLKSGAPYNEQYF. As DNA, the CDR3 is TGCGCCAGCAGCTTGAAAAGCGGAGCCCCCTACAATGAGCAGTACTTC.

The DNA for the CDR3 is TGTGCCAGCAGCCTTCAGGAGGGGCCGGATACGCAGTATTTT. This encodes CASSLQEGPDTQYF. This chain joins TRBV7-8 and TRBJ2-3; D may be TRBD2 (6 bases). Germline assignment: CDR1 SGHVS and CDR2 FQNEAQ. The CDR3 runs to 14 residues. The ends were cut back, 5 bases at V and 6 bases at J, with 15 bases in the middle. Full variable domain (missing parts from reference TRBV7-8 and TRBJ2-3): GAGVSQSPRYKVAKRGQDVALRCDPISGHVSLFWYQQALGQGPEFLTYFQNEAQLDKSGLPSDRFFAERPEGSVSTLKIQRTQQEDSAVYLCASSLQEGPDTQYFGPGTRLTVL.

This clonotype was seen repeatedly, ten times or more. The chain carries TRBV20-1 and TRBJ2-1; a possible D gene is TRBD2 (5 bases). There are 13 residues in the CDR3. The V end lost 7 bases, the J end lost 5 bases, and 15 bases lay between the germline ends. Germline values: CDR1 DFQATT, CDR2 SNEGSKA (reference sequence). The chain's CDR3 is CSEGIALNNEQFF. In nucleotides, the CDR3 is TGCAGTGAAGGGATAGCGTTGAACAATGAGCAGTTCTTC.

This clonotype was seen at least ten times. The chain joins TRBV28 to TRBJ2-1; TRBD2 agrees at 10 bases. J lost 2 bases, V lost 3 bases, and 4 bases had no gene match. The germline gives CDR1 MDHEN, CDR2 SYDVKM. CDR3 length equals 16 residues. CDR3 sequence: CASSFGAGGPYNEQFF. The DNA for the CDR3 is TGTGCCAGCAGTTTTGGAGCGGGAGGGCCCTACAATGAGCAGTTCTTC.

This clonotype was seen only a few times. The chain combines TRBV27 with TRBJ2-1, with 10 bases matching TRBD2. Germline trimming cut 7 bases from V and 5 bases from J; bases unmatched to any gene: 5. The CDR3 is 14 residues long. The V gene's germline CDR1 is MNHEY and CDR2 SMNVEV (reference sequence). The CDR3 DNA is TGTGCCAGCAAGAGCCTAGCGGGAGACAATGAGCAGTTCTTC. Its translation is CASKSLAGDNEQFF.

This clonotype was detected many times. This chain connects TRBV30 to TRBJ2-7, with a weak D call TRBD1 (6 bases). The CDR3 loop spans 13 amino acids. The V end lost 6 bases, the J end lost 2 bases, and 14 bases lay between the germline ends. Germline V gives CDR1 GTSNPN, CDR2 SVGIG (reference sequence). The CDR3 DNA reads TGTGCCTGCCCCAGGGGAGAGGCCTACGAGCAGTACTTC. It is translated as CACPRGEAYEQYF.

This clonotype was picked up many times. The genes are TRBV15 and TRBJ1-1; unclear D gene. The CDR3 length is 16 residues. V dropped 1 base and J dropped 2 bases, with 14 bases sitting between them. In germline, CDR1 is LNHNV, CDR2 YYDKDF (reference sequence). The CDR3, as DNA: TGTGCCACCAGCAGAGGTTCAGGTCTCACCAACACTGAAGCTTTCTTT. Translating gives CATSRGSGLTNTEAFF.

Ten or more counts support this clonotype. The V and J genes are TRBV2 and TRBJ1-4, with a weak D call TRBD1 (5 bases). Germline values: CDR1 SNHLY, CDR2 FYNNEI. This CDR3 is 15 amino acids long. V dropped 6 bases and J dropped 1 base, with 12 bases sitting between them. This CDR3 reads CASSLGTVTNEKLFF. The CDR3 region has the DNA TGTGCCAGCAGCCTCGGGACCGTAACTAATGAAAAACTGTTTTTT.

This clonotype has just a few counts. The chain joins TRBV29-1 to TRBJ1-3, with D possibly TRBD1 on 6 matching bases. CDR1 and CDR2 from the germline V gene are SQVTM and ANQGSEA. Deletions cut 6 bases from V and 0 bases from J, with 9 bases between. CDR3 length: 13 residues. CDR3 loop: CSVRDNSGNTIYF. The CDR3 nucleotides read TGCAGCGTGAGGGACAACTCTGGAAACACCATATATTTT.

This clonotype was seen many times. This chain links TRBV6-1 with TRBJ2-7, with D possibly being TRBD1 or TRBD2 (5 bases each). Per the germline V gene, CDR1 is MNHNS and CDR2 is SASEGT. Trimming removed 6 bases at V and 2 bases at J, with 17 bases between. CDR3 length equals 15 residues. The CDR3: CASSTRTRGAYEQYF. CDR3 coding DNA: TGTGCCAGCAGCACCCGGACACGAGGGGCCTACGAGCAGTACTTC.

This clonotype was seen a few times. J is TRBJ1-6 and V is TRBV7-9; 8 nucleotides line up with TRBD1. Germline V gene data show CDR1 as SEHNR and CDR2 as FQNEAQ (reference sequence). The CDR3 covers 16 residues. Germline trimming cut 4 bases from V and 6 bases from J; bases unmatched to any gene: 8. CDR3 bases: TGTGCCAGCAGCTCAATAGGGACAGGCCTTAATTCACCCCTCCACTTT. The encoded protein is CASSSIGTGLNSPLHF.

This clonotype came up a few times. Given the absence of the conserved phenylalanine or tryptophan at the CDR3 end, a read error is likely. The chain recombines TRBV28 with TRBJ2-1, with D perhaps assigned TRBD1 or TRBD2 (5 bases each). This CDR3 has 14 amino acids. Germline assignment: CDR1 MDHEN and CDR2 SYDVKM. V was pared by 6 bases and J by 4 bases, with 13 bases between. CDR3 sequence reads: CASSPGTFYNEQFL. The CDR3 DNA sequence: TGTGCCAGCAGCCCAGGGACGTTTTACAATGAGCAGTTCCTC.